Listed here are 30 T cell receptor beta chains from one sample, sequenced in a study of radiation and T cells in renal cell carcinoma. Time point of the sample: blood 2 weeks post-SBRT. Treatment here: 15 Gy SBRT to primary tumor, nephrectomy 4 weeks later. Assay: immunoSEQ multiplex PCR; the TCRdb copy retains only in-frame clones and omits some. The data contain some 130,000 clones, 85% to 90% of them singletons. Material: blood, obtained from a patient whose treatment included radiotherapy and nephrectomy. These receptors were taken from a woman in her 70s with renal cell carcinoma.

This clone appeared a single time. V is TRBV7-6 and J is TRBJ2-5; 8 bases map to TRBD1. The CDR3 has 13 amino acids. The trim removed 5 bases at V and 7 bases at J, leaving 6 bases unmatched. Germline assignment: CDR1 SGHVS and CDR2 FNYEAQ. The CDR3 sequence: CASSPQGAGTQYF. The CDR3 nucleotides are TGTGCCAGCAGCCCTCAGGGGGCTGGGACCCAGTACTTC.

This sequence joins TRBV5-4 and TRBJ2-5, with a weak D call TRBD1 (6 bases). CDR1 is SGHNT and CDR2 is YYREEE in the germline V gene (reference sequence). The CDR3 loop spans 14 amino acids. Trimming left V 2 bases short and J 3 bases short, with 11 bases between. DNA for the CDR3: TGTGCCAGCAGCTTAAGGACAGCAAAAGAGACCCAGTACTTC. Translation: CASSLRTAKETQYF.

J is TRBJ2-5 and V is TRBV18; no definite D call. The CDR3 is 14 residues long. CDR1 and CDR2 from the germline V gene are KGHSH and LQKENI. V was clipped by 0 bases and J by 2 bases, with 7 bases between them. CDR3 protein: CASSPPMVQETQYF. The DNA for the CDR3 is TGTGCCAGCTCACCACCGATGGTTCAAGAGACCCAGTACTTC.

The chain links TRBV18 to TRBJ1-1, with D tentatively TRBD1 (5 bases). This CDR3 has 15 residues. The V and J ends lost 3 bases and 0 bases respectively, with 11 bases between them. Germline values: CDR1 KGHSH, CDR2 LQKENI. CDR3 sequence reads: CASSPGTDMNTEAFF. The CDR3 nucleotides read TGTGCCAGCTCACCCGGGACGGATATGAACACTGAAGCTTTCTTT.

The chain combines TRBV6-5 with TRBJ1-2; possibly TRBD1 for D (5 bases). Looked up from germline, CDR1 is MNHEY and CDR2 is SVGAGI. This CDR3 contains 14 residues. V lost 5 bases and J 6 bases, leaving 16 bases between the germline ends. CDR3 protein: CASSSWEGKDGYTF. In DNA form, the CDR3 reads TGTGCCAGCAGTAGCTGGGAGGGGAAGGATGGCTACACCTTC.

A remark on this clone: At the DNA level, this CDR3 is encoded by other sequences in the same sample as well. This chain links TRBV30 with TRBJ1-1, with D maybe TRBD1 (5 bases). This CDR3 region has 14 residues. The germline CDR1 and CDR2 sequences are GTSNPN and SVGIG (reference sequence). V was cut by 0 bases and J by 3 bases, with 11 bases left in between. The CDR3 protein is CAWSVKGAHTEAFF. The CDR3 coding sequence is TGTGCCTGGAGTGTCAAAGGGGCGCACACTGAAGCTTTCTTT.

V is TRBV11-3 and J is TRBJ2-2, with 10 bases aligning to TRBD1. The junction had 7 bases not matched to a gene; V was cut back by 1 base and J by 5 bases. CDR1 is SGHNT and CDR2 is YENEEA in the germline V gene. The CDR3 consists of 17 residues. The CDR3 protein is CASSLVGGQGPTGELFF. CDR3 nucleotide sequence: TGTGCCAGCAGCTTAGTTGGGGGACAGGGGCCGACCGGGGAGCTGTTTTTT.

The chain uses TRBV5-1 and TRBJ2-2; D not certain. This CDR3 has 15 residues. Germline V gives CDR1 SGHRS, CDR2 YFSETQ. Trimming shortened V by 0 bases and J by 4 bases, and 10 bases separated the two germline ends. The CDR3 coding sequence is TGCGCCAGCAGCTTGGGTCTGGAATTCACCGGGGAGCTGTTTTTT. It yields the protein CASSLGLEFTGELFF.

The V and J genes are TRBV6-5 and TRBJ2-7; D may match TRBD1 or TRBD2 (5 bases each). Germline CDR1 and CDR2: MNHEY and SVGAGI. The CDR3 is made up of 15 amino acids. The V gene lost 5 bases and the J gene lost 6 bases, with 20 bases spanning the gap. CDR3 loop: CASSRVRGSGSEQYF. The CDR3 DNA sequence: TGTGCCAGCAGTCGCGTACGGGGCTCCGGGTCCGAGCAGTACTTC.

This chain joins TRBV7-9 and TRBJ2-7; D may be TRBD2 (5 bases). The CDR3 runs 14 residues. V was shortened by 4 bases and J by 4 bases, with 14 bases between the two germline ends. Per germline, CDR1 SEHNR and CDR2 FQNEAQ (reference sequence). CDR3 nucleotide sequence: TGTGCCAGCAGCTCTGCCGGGAACCGATACGAGCAGTACTTC. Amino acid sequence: CASSSAGNRYEQYF.

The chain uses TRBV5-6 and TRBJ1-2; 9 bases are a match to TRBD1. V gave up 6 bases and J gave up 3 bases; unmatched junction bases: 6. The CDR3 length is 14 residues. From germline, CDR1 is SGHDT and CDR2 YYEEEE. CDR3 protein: CASNPTGGDYGYTF. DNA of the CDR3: TGTGCCAGCAACCCGACAGGGGGAGACTATGGCTACACCTTC.

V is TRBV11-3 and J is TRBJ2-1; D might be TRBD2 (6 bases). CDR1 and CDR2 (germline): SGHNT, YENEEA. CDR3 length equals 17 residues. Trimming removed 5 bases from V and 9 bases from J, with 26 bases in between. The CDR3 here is CASSPLGSGFPLSEQFF. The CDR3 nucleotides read TGTGCCAGCAGCCCCCTGGGGAGCGGGTTCCCCTTGAGTGAGCAGTTCTTC.

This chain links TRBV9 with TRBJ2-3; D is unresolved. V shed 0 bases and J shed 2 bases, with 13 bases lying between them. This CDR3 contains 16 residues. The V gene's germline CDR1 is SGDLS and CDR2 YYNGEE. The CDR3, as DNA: TGTGCCAGCAGCGTAGGCAGCACGGCAGCCACAGATACGCAGTATTTT. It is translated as CASSVGSTAATDTQYF.

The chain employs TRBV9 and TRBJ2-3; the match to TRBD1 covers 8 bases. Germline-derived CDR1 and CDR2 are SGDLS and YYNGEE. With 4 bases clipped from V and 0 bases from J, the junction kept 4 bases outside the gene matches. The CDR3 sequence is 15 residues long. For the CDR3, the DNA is TGTGCCAGCAGCTCAGGACAGGGAAGCACAGATACGCAGTATTTT. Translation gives CASSSGQGSTDTQYF.

The CDR3 reads CASSPGAVGFNYGYTF. In DNA, the CDR3 is TGCGCCAGCAGCCCGGGGGCGGTGGGCTTTAACTATGGCTACACCTTC. The chain employs TRBV4-3 and TRBJ1-2, with D possibly matching TRBD1 (6 bases). CDR3 length equals 16 residues. V was shortened by 4 bases and J by 1 base, with 16 bases between the two germline ends. Looked up from germline, CDR1 is LGHNA and CDR2 is YSLEER.

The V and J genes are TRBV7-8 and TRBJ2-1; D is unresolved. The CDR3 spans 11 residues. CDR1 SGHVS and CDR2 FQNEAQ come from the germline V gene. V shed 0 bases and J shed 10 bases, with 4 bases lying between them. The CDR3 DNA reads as TGTGCCAGCAGCTTAGCCGGGGAGCAGTTCTTC. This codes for CASSLAGEQFF. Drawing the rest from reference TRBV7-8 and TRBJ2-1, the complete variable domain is GAGVSQSPRYKVAKRGQDVALRCDPISGHVSLFWYQQALGQGPEFLTYFQNEAQLDKSGLPSDRFFAERPEGSVSTLKIQRTQQEDSAVYLCASSLAGEQFFGPGTRLTVL.

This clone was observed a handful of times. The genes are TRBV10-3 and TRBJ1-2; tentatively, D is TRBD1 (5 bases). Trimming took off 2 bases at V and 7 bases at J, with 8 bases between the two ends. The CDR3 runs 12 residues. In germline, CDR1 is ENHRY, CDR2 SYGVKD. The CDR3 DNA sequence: TGTGCCATCAGTGAGGGGGCGGTTGGCTACACCTTC. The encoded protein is CAISEGAVGYTF.

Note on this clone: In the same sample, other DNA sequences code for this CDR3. Written as DNA, the CDR3 is TGTGCCAGTAGCCTACCCCAGGGGGCGAACACCGGGGAGCTGTTTTTT. This encodes CASSLPQGANTGELFF. The chain is built from TRBV19 and TRBJ2-2; TRBD1 aligns across 7 bases. Looked up from germline, CDR1 is LNHDA and CDR2 is SQIVND (reference sequence). This CDR3 comprises 16 residues. Germline trimming cut 6 bases from V and 0 bases from J; bases unmatched to any gene: 7.

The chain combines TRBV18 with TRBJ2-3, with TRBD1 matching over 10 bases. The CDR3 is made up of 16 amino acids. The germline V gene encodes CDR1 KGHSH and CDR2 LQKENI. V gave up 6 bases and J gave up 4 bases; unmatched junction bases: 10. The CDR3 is CASSSFWDRGSDTQYF. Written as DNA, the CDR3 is TGTGCCAGCTCCTCATTTTGGGACAGGGGTTCAGATACGCAGTATTTT. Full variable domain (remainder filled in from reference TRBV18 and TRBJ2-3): NAGVMQNPRHLVRRRGQEARLRCSPMKGHSHVYWYRQLPEEGLKFMVYLQKENIIDESGMPKERFSAEFPKEGPSILRIQQVVRGDSAAYFCASSSFWDRGSDTQYFGPGTRLTVL.

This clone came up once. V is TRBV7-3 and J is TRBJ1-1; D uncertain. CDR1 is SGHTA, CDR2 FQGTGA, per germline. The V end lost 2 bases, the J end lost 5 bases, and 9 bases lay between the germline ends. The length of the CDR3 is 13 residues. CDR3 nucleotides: TGTGCCAGCAGCTTACCAGGTCGAACTGAAGCTTTCTTT. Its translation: CASSLPGRTEAFF.

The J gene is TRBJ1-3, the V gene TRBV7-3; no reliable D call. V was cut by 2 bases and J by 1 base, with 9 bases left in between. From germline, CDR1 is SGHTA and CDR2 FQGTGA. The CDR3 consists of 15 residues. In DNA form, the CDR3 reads TGTGCCAGCAGCTTACCGCCGCAATCTGGAAACACCATATATTTT. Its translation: CASSLPPQSGNTIYF. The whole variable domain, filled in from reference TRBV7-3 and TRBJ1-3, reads GAGVSQTPSNKVTEKGKYVELRCDPISGHTALYWYRQSLGQGPEFLIYFQGTGAADDSGLPNDRFFAVRPEGSVSTLKIQRTERGDSAVYLCASSLPPQSGNTIYFGEGSWLTVV.

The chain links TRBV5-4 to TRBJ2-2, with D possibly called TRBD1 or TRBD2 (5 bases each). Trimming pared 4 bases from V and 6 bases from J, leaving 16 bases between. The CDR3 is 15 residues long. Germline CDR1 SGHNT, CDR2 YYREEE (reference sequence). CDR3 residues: CASSSTGTPPGELFF. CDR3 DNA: TGTGCCAGCAGCAGTACCGGGACCCCGCCCGGGGAGCTGTTTTTT.

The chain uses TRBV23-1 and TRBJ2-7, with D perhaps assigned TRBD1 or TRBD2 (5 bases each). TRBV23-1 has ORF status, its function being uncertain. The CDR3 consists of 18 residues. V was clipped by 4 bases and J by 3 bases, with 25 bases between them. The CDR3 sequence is CASSPNSSAPGPDYEQYF. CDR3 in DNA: TGCGCCAGCAGTCCGAACTCGAGCGCCCCGGGACCTGACTACGAGCAGTACTTC.

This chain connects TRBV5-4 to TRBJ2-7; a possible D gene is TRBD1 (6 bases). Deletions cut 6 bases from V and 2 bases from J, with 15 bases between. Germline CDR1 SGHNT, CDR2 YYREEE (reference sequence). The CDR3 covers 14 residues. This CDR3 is CASNPGTSPYEQYF. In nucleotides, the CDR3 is TGTGCCAGCAATCCCGGGACAAGTCCCTACGAGCAGTACTTC.

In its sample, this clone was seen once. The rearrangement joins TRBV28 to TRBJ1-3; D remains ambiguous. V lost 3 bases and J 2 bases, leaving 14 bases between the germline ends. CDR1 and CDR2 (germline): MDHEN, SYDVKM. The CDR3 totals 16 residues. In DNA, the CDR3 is TGTGCCAGCAGTTTCTTCCTGGGGAACCCTGGAAACACCATATATTTT. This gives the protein CASSFFLGNPGNTIYF.

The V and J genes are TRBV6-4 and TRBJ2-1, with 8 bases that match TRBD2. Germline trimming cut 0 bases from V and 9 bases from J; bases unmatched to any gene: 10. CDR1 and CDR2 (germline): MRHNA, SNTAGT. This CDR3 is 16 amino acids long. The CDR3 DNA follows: TGTGCCAGCAGTGACTCGCGTTGGCCCGGGGGGGGTGAGCAGTTCTTC. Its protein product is CASSDSRWPGGGEQFF.

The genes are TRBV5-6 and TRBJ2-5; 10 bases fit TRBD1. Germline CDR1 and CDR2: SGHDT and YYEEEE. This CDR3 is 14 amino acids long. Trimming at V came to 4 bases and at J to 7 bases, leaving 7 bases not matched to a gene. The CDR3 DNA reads TGTGCCAGCAGCCGACAGGGGGCGGCGGGGACCCAGTACTTC. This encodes CASSRQGAAGTQYF.

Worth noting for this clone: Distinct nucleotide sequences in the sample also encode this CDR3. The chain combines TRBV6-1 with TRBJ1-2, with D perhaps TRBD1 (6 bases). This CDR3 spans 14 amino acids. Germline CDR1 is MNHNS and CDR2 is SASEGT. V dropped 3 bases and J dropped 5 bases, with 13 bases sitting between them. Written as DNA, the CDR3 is TGTGCCAGCAGTGAGGCAGGGGAGGGGTATGGCTACACCTTC. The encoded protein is CASSEAGEGYGYTF.

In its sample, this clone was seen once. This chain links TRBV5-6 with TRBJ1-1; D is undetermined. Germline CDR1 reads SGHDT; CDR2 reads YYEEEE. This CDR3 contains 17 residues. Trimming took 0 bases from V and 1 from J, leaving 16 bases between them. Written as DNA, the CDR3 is TGTGCCAGCAGCTTGGCCGGACCAAATCCCGGGAACACTGAAGCTTTCTTT. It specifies CASSLAGPNPGNTEAFF.

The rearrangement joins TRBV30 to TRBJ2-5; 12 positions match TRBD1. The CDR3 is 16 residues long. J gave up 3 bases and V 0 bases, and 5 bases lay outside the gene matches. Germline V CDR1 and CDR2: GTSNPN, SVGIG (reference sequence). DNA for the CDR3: TGTGCCTGGAGTGTACTCGGGACAGGGGGCAAAGAGACCCAGTACTTC. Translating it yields CAWSVLGTGGKETQYF.